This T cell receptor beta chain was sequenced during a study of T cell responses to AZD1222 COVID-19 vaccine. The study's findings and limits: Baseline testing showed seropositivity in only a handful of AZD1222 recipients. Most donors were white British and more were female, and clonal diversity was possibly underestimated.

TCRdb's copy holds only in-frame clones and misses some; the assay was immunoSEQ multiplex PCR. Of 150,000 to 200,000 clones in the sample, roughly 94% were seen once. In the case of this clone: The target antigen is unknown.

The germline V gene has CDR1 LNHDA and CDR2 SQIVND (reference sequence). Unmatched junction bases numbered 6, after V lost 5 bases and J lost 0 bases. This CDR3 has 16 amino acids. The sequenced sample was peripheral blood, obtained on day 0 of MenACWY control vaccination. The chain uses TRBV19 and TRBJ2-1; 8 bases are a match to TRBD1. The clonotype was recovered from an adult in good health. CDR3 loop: CASSLRTGSSYNEQFF. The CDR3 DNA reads TGTGCCAGTAGTCTCCGGACAGGGAGCTCCTACAATGAGCAGTTCTTC.